This TCR beta chain was sequenced for a study of blood T cell repertoires in COVID-19. Study in general: From the United States, Italy and Spain came samples of acute and convalescent COVID-19.

Participants were aged about 18 to 90 years, lived in over 20 US areas, and enrolled virtually. Assignments of participants to cohorts depended upon their own reported clinical history. There are 13 residues in the CDR3. Germline V gives CDR1 LGHDT, CDR2 YNNKEL (reference sequence). The V end lost 10 bases, the J end lost 5 bases, and 18 bases lay between the germline ends. Authors' analysis steps: The assay estimated nucleated cells by amplifying reference gene primers. Produced via immunoSEQ multiplex PCR; TCRdb's table is partial and in-frame only. V and J calls and clone size are copied from that table; D and trimming were computed from the DNA. Counted here are fewer than 350,000 clones, approximately 89% occurring once; the ten biggest clones make up over 9%.

The receptor was isolated from a middle-aged woman who had recovered from COVID-19. V gene TRBV3-1 (or the pseudogene TRBV3-2) combines with J gene TRBJ2-7, with D perhaps matching TRBD1 (6 bases). Sample: PBMCs or T cells enriched from blood (not recorded which). The CDR3, as DNA: TGTGCCACCTCAAACAGGGTTACCAACGAGCAGTACTTC. Translation gives CATSNRVTNEQYF.